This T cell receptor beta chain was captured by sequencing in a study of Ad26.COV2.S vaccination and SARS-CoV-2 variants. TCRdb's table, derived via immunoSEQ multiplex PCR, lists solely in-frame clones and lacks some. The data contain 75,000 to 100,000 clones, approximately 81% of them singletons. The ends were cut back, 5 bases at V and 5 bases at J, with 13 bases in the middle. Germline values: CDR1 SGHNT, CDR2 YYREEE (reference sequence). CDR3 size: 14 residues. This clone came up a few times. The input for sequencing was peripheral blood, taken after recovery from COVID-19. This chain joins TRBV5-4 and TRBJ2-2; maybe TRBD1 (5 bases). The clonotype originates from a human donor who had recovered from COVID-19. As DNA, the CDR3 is TGTGCCAGCAGTACCGGGCCAGGGACCGGGGAGCTGTTTTTT. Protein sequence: CASSTGPGTGELFF.